These 2 T cell receptor beta chains were sequenced from one sample in a study of blood T cell repertoires in COVID-19. TCRdb's copy holds only in-frame clones and misses some; the assay was immunoSEQ multiplex PCR. The sample lists fewer than 300,000 clones, roughly 84% occurring once. The sequenced sample was peripheral blood. All receptors come from a woman between 18 and 29 years old with acute or convalescent COVID-19.

J is TRBJ1-6 and V is TRBV6-5; D is undetermined. V gave up 0 bases and J gave up 17 bases, with 14 bases separating them. Germline V gives CDR1 MNHEY, CDR2 SVGAGI. The CDR3 is made up of 13 amino acids. This CDR3 reads CASSYSLGSVVHF. For the CDR3, the DNA is TGTGCCAGCAGTTACTCGCTAGGATCGGTGGTCCACTTT.

The genes are TRBV7-8 and TRBJ2-6; tentatively, D is TRBD1 (7 bases). The germline V gene has CDR1 SGHVS and CDR2 FQNEAQ. The CDR3 consists of 17 residues. Trimming took 0 bases from V and 2 from J, leaving 11 bases between them. DNA for the CDR3: TGTGCCAGCAGCTTAGCGGGCAGGGGGGCTGGGGCCAACGTCCTGACTTTC. Its protein product is CASSLAGRGAGANVLTF.